This T cell receptor (beta chain) was identified during a study of blood T cell repertoires in COVID-19. Across the whole study: COVID-19 samples collected from the United States, Italy and Spain covered acute and convalescent phases.

The V end lost 2 bases, the J end lost 10 bases, and 6 bases lay between the germline ends. The CDR3 is made up of 12 amino acids. The germline V gene encodes CDR1 SGHAT and CDR2 FQDESV (reference sequence). In the study's own analysis: Estimation of nucleated cell counts relied on the amplification of reference gene primers. Assay: immunoSEQ multiplex PCR; the TCRdb copy retains only in-frame clones and omits some. That table is the source of V, J and clone size, and D and trimming were worked out from the DNA. The sample contains roughly 18,000 clones, just over 90% of which appear only once. This chain links TRBV11-1 with TRBJ1-6; the D is unclear. Sample: peripheral blood. The receptor was isolated from a human donor in a cohort sampled during active COVID-19. CDR3 DNA: TGTGCCAGCAGCTTAAGCGTGTCACCCCTCCACTTT. Its protein product is CASSLSVSPLHF.